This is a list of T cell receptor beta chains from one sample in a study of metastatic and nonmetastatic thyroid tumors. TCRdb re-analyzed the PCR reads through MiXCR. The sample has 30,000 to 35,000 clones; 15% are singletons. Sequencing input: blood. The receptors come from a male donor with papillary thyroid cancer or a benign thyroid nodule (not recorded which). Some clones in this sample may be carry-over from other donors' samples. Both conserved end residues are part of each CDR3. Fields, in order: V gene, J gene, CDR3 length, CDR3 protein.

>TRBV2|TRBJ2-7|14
CASSDTGRESEQYF
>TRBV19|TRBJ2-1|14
CASRGEGFYNEQFF
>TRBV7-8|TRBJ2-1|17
CASSFVGRGSSYNEQFF
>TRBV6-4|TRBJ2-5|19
CASRATILPGQGLQETQYF
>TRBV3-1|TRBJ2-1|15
CASSQDSGSRNEQFF
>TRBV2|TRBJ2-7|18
CASRTPEYGQGAKDEQYF
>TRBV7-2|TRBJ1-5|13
CASSSTEGQPQHF
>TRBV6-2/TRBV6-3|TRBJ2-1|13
CASSYQRDLEQFF
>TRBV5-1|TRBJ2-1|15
CASHVGTTSYNEQFF
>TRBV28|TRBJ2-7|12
CASGWGNHEQYF
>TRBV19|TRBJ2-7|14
CASSISGVSYEQYF
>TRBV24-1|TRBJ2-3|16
CATSDLPRGRTDTQYF
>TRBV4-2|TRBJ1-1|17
CASSPQRRGAVNTEAFF
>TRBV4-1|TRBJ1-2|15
CASSQDRTEVYGYTF
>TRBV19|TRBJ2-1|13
CASSMTSGNEQFF
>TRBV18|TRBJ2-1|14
CASSRLAGSNEQFF